This TCR beta chain was sequenced for a study of STAT5B mutations in CD4+ large granular lymphocyte leukemia. Study conclusions and caveats: TRBV06-family usage was enriched in top patient clones (8/27) versus controls (2/35).

The method was immunoSEQ multiplex PCR; TCRdb's version includes in-frame clones alone and lacks a portion of them. The table has about 30,000 clones, 78% seen once. Healthy controls were blood donor buffy coats. A remark on this clone: No antigen is known for it.

CDR1 is SGHRS, CDR2 YFSETQ, per germline. Trimming stripped 0 bases from V and 0 bases from J, with 7 bases between. The CDR3 totals 15 residues. This clonotype was sampled from a human donor in good health. This chain connects TRBV5-1 to TRBJ1-3; D ambiguous. Specimen: CD4+ T cells from blood buffy coats. CDR3 nucleotides: TGCGCCAGCAGCTTGGAGGGCACCTCTGGAAACACCATATATTTT. It specifies CASSLEGTSGNTIYF.